This T cell receptor beta chain was identified during a study of somatic mutations in cytotoxic T cells in rheumatoid arthritis. With 3 bases clipped from V and 2 bases from J, the junction kept 8 bases outside the gene matches. The CDR3 totals 17 residues. CDR1 and CDR2 (germline): MDHEN, SYDVKM. Method: immunoSEQ multiplex PCR; TCRdb's copy keeps in-frame clones and lacks some. The sample carries approximately 14,000 clones, under 80% recorded once. The rearrangement uses TRBV28 and TRBJ2-1, with TRBD2 identical over 9 bases. The sequenced sample consisted of CD8+ T cells sorted from blood. The TCR was taken from an adult with rheumatoid arthritis. The CDR3 sequence: CASSLSGGSGTYNEQFF. The CDR3 DNA sequence: TGTGCCAGCAGTTTGAGCGGGGGGAGTGGTACCTACAATGAGCAGTTCTTC.